This T cell receptor (beta chain) was captured by sequencing in a study of PD-1 and CTLA-4 blockade in melanoma. Trimming took 4 bases from V and 8 from J; bases not matched to a gene: 10. The CDR3 has 15 residues. The V gene's germline CDR1 is LNHDA and CDR2 SQIVND (reference sequence). Generated by immunoSEQ multiplex PCR, the TCRdb table keeps only in-frame clones and is missing some. This sample has fewer than 20,000 clones, with 70% found just once. Sequences were derived from CD8+ T cells from peripheral blood, sampled from a patient given anti-PD-1 treatment. The chain is built from TRBV19 and TRBJ2-1; TRBD2 matches at 8 bases. This clonotype was sampled from a human donor with melanoma. CDR3 DNA sequence: TGTGCCAGTAGTAGGACTAGCCTACCCGCCGATGAGCAGTTCTTC. Translation: CASSRTSLPADEQFF.